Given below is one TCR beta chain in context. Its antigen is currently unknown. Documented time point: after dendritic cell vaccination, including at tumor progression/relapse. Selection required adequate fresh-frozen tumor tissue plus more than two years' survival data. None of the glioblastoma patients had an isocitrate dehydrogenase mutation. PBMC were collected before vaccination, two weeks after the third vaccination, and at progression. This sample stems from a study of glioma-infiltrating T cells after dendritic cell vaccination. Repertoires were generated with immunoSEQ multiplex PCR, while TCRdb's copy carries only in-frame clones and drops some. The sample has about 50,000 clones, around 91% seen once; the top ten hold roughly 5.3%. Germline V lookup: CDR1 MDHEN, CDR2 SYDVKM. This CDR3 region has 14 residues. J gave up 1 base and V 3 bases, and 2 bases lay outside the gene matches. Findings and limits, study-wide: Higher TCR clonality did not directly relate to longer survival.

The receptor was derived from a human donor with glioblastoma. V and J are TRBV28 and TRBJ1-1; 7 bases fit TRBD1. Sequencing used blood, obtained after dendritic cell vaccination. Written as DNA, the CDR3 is TGTGCCAGCAGTTTGACAGGGTGGAACACTGAAGCTTTCTTT. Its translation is CASSLTGWNTEAFF. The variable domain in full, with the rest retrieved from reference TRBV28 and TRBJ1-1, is DVKVTQSSRYLVKRTGEKVFLECVQDMDHENMFWYRQDPGLGLRLIYFSYDVKMKEKGDIPEGYSVSREKKERFSLILESASTNQTSMYLCASSLTGWNTEAFFGQGTRLTVV.